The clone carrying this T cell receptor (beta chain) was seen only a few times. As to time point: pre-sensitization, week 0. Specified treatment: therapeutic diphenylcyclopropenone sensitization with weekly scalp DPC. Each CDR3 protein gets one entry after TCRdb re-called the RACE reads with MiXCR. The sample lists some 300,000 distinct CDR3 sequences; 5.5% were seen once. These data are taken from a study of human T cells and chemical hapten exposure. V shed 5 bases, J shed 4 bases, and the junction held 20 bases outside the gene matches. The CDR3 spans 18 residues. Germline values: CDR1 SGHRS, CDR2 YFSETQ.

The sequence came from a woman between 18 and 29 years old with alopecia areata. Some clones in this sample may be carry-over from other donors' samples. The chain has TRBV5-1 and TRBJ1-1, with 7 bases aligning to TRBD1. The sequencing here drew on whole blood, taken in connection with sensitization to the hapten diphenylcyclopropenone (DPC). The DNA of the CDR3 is TGCGCCAGCAGTTCCGGCTCCGGGACAGTTCTTTTATCCACTGAAGCTTTCTTT. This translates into CASSSGSGTVLLSTEAFF.